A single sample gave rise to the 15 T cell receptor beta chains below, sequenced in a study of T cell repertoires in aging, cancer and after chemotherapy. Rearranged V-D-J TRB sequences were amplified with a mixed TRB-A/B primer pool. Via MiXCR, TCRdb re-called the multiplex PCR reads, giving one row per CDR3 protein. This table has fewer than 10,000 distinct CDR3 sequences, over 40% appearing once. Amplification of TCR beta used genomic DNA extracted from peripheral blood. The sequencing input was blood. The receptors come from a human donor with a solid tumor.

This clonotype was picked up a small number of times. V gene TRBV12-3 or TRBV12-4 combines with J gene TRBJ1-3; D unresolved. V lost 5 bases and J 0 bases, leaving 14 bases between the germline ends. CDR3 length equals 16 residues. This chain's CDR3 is CASSRGPLSSGNTIYF. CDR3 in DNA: TGTGCCAGCAGTCGCGGACCGCTCTCCTCTGGAAACACCATATATTTT.

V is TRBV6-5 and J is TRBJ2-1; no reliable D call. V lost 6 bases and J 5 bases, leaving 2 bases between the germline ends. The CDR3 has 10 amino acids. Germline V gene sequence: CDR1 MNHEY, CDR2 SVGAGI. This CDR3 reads CASRDNEQFF. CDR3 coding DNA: TGTGCCAGCAGGGACAATGAGCAGTTCTTC.

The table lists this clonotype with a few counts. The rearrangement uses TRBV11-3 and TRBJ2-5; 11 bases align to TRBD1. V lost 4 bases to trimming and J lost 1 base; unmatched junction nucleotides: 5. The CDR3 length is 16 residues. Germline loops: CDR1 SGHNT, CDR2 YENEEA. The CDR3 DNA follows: TGTGCCAGCAGCTCTCGGGACAGGGGGATCCAAGAGACCCAGTACTTC. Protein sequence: CASSSRDRGIQETQYF.

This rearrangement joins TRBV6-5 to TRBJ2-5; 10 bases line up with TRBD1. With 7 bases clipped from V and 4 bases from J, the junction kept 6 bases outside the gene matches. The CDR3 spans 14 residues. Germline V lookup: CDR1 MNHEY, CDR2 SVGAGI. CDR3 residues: CASNDRGHRETQYF. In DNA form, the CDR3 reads TGTGCCAGCAACGACAGGGGGCATCGAGAGACCCAGTACTTC.

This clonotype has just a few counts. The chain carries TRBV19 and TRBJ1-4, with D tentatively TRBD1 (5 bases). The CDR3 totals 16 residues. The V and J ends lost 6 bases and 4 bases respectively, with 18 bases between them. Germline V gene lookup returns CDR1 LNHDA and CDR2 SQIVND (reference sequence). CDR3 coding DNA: TGTGCCAGTAGCTTAACCACAGGAGTGGGTAATGAAAAACTGTTTTTT. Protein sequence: CASSLTTGVGNEKLFF.

This CDR3 reads CASSTRTGPVGANNEQFF. The CDR3 region has the DNA TGTGCCAGTAGTACCAGAACAGGGCCCGTGGGGGCCAACAATGAGCAGTTCTTC. V usage is TRBV19 and J usage is TRBJ2-1, with D perhaps TRBD1 (6 bases). Germline assignment: CDR1 LNHDA and CDR2 SQIVND (reference sequence). CDR3 length equals 18 residues. Trimming removed 4 bases at V and 5 bases at J, with 24 bases between.

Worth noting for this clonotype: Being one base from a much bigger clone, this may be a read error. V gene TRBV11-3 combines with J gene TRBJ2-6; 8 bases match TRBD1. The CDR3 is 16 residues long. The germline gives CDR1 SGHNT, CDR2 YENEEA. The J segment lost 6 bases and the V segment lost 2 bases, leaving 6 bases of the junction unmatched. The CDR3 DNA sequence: TGTGCCAGCAGCTTACAGGGGGCGCCTGAGGCCAACGTCCTGACTTTC. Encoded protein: CASSLQGAPEANVLTF.

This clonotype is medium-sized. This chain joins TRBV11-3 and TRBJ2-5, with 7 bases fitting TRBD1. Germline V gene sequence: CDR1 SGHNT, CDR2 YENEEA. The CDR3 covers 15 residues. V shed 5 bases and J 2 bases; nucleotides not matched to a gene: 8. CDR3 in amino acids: CASSLGDSYQETQYF. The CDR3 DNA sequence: TGTGCCAGCAGCCTCGGGGACAGCTATCAAGAGACCCAGTACTTC.

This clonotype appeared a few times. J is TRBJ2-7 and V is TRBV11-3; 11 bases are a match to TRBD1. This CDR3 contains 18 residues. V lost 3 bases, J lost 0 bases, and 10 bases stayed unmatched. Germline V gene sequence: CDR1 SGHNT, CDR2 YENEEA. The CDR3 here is CASSLGDRGGFSSYEQYF. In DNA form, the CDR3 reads TGTGCCAGCAGCTTGGGGGACAGGGGGGGATTCAGCTCCTACGAGCAGTACTTC.

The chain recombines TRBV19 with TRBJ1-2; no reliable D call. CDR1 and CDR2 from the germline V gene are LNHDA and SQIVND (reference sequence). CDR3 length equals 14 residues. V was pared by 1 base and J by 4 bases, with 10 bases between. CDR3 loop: CASSIVEDLYGYTF. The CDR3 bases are TGTGCCAGTAGTATAGTGGAGGATCTCTATGGCTACACCTTC.

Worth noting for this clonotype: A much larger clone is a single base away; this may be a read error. CDR3 protein: CSVNLKGNQETQYF. In DNA, the CDR3 is TGCAGCGTGAACCTAAAGGGAAACCAAGAGACCCAGTACTTC. The chain recombines TRBV29-1 with TRBJ2-5; D not certain. This CDR3 is built from 14 residues. The germline V and J ends were trimmed by 6 bases and 0 bases, with 14 bases remaining between them. Per germline, CDR1 SQVTM and CDR2 ANQGSEA.

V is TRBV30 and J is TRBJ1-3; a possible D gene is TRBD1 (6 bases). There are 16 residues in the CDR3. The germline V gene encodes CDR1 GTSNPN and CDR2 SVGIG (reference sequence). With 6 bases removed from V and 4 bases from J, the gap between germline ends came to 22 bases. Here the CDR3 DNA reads TGTGCCTGCCTTCTCAGGGCAGGGGTATCCGGAAACACCATATATTTT. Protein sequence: CACLLRAGVSGNTIYF. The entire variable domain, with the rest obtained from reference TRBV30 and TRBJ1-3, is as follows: SQTIHQWPATLVQPVGSPLSLECTVEGTSNPNLYWYRQAAGRGLQLLFYSVGIGQISSEVPQNLSASRPQDRQFILSSKKLLLSDSGFYLCACLLRAGVSGNTIYFGEGSWLTVV.

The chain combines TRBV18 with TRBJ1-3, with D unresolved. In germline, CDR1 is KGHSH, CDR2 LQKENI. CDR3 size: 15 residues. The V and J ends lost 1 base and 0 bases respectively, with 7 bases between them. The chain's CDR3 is CASSPLTDSGNTIYF. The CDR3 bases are TGTGCCAGCTCACCACTTACCGACTCTGGAAACACCATATATTTT.

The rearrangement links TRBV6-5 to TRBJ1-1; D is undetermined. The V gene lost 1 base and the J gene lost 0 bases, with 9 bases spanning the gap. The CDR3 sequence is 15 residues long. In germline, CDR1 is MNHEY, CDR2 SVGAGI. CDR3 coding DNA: TGTGCCAGCAGTTACTACAAGTTCATGAACACTGAAGCTTTCTTT. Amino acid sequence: CASSYYKFMNTEAFF.

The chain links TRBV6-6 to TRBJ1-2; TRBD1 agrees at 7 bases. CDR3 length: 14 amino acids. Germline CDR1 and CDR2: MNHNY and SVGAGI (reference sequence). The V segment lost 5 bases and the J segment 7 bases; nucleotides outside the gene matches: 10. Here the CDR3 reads CASSEARDSPGYTF. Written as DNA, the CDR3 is TGTGCCAGCAGTGAAGCTAGGGACAGTCCTGGCTACACCTTC.